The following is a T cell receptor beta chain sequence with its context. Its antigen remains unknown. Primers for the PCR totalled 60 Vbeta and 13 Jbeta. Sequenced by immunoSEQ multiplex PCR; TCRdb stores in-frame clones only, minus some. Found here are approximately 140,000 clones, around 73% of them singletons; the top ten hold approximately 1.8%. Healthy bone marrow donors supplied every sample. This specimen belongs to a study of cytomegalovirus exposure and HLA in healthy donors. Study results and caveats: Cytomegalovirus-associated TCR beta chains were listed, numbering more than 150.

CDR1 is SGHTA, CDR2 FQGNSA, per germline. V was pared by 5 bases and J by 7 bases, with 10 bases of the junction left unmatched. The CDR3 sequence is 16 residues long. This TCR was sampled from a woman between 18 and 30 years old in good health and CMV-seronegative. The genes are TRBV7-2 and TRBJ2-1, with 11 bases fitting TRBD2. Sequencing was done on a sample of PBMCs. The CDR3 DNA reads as TGTGCCAGCAGCCTTATGGTACTAGCGGGAGCGAATGAGCAGTTCTTC. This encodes CASSLMVLAGANEQFF. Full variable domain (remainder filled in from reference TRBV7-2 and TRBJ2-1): GAGVSQSPSNKVTEKGKDVELRCDPISGHTALYWYRQSLGQGLEFLIYFQGNSAPDKSGLPSDRFSAERTGGSVSTLTIQRTQQEDSAVYLCASSLMVLAGANEQFFGPGTRLTVL.